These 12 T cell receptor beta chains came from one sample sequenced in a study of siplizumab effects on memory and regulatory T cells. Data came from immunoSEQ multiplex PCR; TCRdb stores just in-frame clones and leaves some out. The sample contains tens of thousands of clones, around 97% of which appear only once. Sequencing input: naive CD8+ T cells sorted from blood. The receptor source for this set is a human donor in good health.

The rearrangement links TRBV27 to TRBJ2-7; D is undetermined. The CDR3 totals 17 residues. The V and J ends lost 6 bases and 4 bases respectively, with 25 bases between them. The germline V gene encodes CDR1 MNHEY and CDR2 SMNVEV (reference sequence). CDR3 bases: TGTGCCAGCAGCCCCACCCCTCTCCGTATCGGGCTTTACGAGCAGTACTTC. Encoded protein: CASSPTPLRIGLYEQYF.

The CDR3 DNA reads as TGTGCCAGCAGCTTCGGGGGAGGGAACACTGAAGCTTTCTTT. This sequence encodes CASSFGGGNTEAFF. The J gene is TRBJ1-1, the V gene TRBV7-9, with D perhaps TRBD1 (5 bases). CDR1 SEHNR and CDR2 FQNEAQ come from the germline V gene (reference sequence). Trimming removed 3 bases from V and 1 base from J, with 9 bases in between. The CDR3 totals 14 residues.

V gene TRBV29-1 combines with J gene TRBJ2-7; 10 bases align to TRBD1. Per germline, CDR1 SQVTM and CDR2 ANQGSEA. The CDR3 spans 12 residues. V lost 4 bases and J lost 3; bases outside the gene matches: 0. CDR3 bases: TGCAGCGTTGGGACAGGGGGCTACGAGCAGTACTTC. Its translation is CSVGTGGYEQYF.

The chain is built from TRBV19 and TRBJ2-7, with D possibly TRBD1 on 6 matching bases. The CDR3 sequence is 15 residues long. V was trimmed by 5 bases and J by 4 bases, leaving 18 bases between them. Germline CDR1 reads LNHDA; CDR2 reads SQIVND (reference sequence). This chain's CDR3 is CASSFGRGQGYEQYF. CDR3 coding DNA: TGTGCCAGTAGTTTCGGCAGGGGCCAAGGGTACGAGCAGTACTTC. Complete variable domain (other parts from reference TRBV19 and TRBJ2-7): DGGITQSPKYLFRKEGQNVTLSCEQNLNHDAMYWYRQDPGQGLRLIYYSQIVNDFQKGDIAEGYSVSREKKESFPLTVTSAQKNPTAFYLCASSFGRGQGYEQYFGPGTRLTVT.

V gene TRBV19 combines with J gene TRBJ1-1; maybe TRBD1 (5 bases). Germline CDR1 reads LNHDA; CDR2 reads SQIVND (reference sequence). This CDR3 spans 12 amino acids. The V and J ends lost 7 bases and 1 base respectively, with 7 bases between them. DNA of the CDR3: TGTGCCAGTACAGGGTGGAACACTGAAGCTTTCTTT. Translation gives CASTGWNTEAFF.

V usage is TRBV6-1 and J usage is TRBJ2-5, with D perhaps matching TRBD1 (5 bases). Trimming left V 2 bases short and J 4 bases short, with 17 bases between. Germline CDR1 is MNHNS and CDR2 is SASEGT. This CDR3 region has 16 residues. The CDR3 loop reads CASSEIGARVVETQYF. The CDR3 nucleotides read TGTGCCAGCAGTGAAATAGGGGCCAGGGTCGTAGAGACCCAGTACTTC.

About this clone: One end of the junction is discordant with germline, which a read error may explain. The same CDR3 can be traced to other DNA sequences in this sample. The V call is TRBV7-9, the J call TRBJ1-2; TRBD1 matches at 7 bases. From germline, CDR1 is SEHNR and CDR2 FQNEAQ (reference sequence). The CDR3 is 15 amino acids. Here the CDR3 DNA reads TGTGCCAGCAGCAACAAACAGGGGTTTAACTATGGCTACACTTTC. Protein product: CASSNKQGFNYGYTF. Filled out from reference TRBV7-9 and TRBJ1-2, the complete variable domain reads DTGVSQNPRHKITKRGQNVTFRCDPISEHNRLYWYRQTLGQGPEFLTYFQNEAQLEKSRLLSDRFSAERPKGSFSTLEIQRTEQGDSAMYLCASSNKQGFNYGYTFGSGTRLTVV.

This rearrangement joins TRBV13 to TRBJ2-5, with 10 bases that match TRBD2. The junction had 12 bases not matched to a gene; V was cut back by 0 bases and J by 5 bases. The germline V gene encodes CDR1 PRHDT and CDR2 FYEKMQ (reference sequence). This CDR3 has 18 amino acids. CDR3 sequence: CASSLGQRLAGDMETQYF. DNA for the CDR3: TGTGCCAGCAGCTTAGGCCAAAGGCTAGCGGGAGACATGGAGACCCAGTACTTC.

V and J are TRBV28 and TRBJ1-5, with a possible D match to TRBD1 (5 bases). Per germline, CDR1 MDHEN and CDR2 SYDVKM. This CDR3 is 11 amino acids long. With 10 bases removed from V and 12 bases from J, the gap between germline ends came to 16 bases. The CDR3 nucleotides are TGTGCCACCTATAACGGGGACCACCAGCATTTT. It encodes CATYNGDHQHF.

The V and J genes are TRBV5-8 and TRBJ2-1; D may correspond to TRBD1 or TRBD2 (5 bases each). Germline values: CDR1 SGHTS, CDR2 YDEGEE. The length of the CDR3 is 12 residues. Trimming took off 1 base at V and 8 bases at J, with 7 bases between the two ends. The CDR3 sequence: CASSLWDDEQFF. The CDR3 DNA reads TGTGCCAGCAGCTTGTGGGACGATGAGCAGTTCTTC. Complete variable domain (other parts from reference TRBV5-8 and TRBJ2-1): EAGVTQSPTHLIKTRGQQATLRCSPISGHTSVYWYQQALGLGLQFLLWYDEGEERNRGNFPPRFSGRQFPNYSSELNVNALELEDSALYLCASSLWDDEQFFGPGTRLTVL.

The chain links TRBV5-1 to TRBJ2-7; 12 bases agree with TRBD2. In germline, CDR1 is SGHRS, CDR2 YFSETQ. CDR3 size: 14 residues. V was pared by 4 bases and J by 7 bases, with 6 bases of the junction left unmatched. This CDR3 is CASSPRLAGEEQYF. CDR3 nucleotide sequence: TGCGCCAGCAGCCCTAGACTAGCGGGAGAAGAGCAGTACTTC.

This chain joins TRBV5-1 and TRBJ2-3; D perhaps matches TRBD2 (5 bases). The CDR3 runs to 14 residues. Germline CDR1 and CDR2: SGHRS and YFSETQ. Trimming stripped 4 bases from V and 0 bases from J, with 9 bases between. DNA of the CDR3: TGCGCCAGCAGCCCGGACTGGAGCACAGATACGCAGTATTTT. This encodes CASSPDWSTDTQYF.